The source of this T cell receptor (beta chain) is a study of CD8+ T cells in alopecia areata listed by TCRdb under 2018. The study in broad terms: The treated patients, all with moderate-to-severe alopecia areata, were enrolled in an open-label pilot trial of oral tofacitinib given at 5 to 10 mg twice daily. Patients stayed on tofacitinib for 6 to 18 months and then had 6 months of follow-up off drug so that delayed response and recurrence could be assessed. High-throughput TCRbeta sequencing was used to examine T cell clonal expansion in alopecia areata in both the C3H/HeJ mouse model and human patients. Human TCRbeta sequencing covered scalp tissue and sorted CD4+ and CD8+ peripheral blood T cells from patchy and totalis/universalis alopecia areata patients and healthy controls. Patients on tofacitinib were biopsied at baseline and after 4 and 24 weeks of treatment, and several of the patients also had a later scalp biopsy. Clonality in the scalp was compared among normal scalp (n=4), patchy alopecia areata scalp (n=8), and alopecia totalis/universalis scalp (n=8). RNA was obtained with the PAXgene miRNA kit for fixed scalp, the miRNeasy kit for PBMCs, and the RNeasy kit for mouse skin. TCRbeta CDR3 regions were amplified by immunoSEQ multiplex PCR with 35 Vbeta forward and 13 Jbeta reverse primers. What the authors observed across the whole study: Higher clonality and more expanded CD8+ clones were observed in lesional scalp than in normal scalp, particularly in alopecia totalis/universalis, a finding suggestive of antigenic drive. Resident alphabeta T cells in normal human skin are also sequenced, complicating scalp TCR repertoire analysis, unlike mouse skin dominated by gammadelta T cells. Shared TCR sequences between patients were less evident than in mice, which may be partly attributable to HLA diversity in the patient population.

Lesional scalp punch biopsies and peripheral blood were obtained from alopecia areata patients. PBMCs were separated by density centrifugation and stained for CD3, CD4 and CD8, after which CD4+ and CD8+ T cells were sorted on a FACSAria. Library construction relied on the immunoSEQ multiplex PCR assay. RNA was extracted from all samples and reverse transcribed into cDNA, which served as template for TCR sequencing. First-strand cDNA was synthesized with SuperScript III using a 2:1 mix of oligo-dT and random hexamers. A synthetic immune receptor repertoire was used to assess amplification bias, and residual bias was removed computationally. The source study handled its data this way. After raw reads were preprocessed to remove errors, the CDR3 was defined following IMGT conventions as running from the conserved cysteine to phenylalanine. To get clonality, Shannon entropy was normalized by log2 of the number of productive unique TCRs and the result was subtracted from 1. Scalp TCRbeta sequences were cross-referenced with sorted blood CD4 and CD8 repertoires so that the CD4 or CD8 identity of scalp clones could be inferred. TCRdb carries this immuneACCESS record with in-frame sequences only. Its versions omit some clonotypes, under half of them owing to an unresolved V gene in the studies checked, with the rest unexplained. D and trimming come from the DNA, and the V and J calls and clone size come from that table. This sample holds over 85,000 clones; 41% were observed only once. 1% to 1.5% of the sample comes from the top ten.

As for this clone: The specificity of this receptor is unknown. No base-level quality is on record; no much larger clone is a single base apart.

The sequence came from a human donor with alopecia areata. The specimen was CD4+ T cells sorted from blood.

Here is the DNA: TGTGCCAGCAGCTTGGCTGGAGGGGGCGGCCCCGGGACCCAGTACTTC. It translates as CASSLAGGGGPGTQYF. The rearranged chain carries TRBV5-4 and TRBJ2-5; the D segment could be TRBD1, given 7 matching bases. The cysteine opens and the phenylalanine closes a CDR3 of 16 amino acids. The kept DNA is CDR3 alone, 48 bases in frame from the first base. V and J lose 0 bases and 7 bases, and a span of 19 bases separates them. The CDR1 and CDR2 encoded by the germline V gene (reference sequence) are SGHNT and YYREEE.